The table lists the clone carrying this T cell receptor (beta chain) with many counts. In germline, CDR1 is MNHEY, CDR2 SVGAGI. The junction had 7 bases not matched to a gene; V was cut back by 7 bases and J by 3 bases. The CDR3 is 15 amino acids. This table comes from immunoSEQ multiplex PCR, and its TCRdb copy is limited to in-frame clones, with some not included. The sample has fewer than 500,000 clones, roughly nine tenths seen once. The sample belongs to a study of blood T cell repertoires in COVID-19. The V and J genes are TRBV6-5 and TRBJ1-5, with 9 nucleotides matching TRBD1. The sequence was obtained from a man aged 25-45 years who had recovered from COVID-19. The sequencing sample was made of PBMCs or T cells enriched from blood (not recorded which). CDR3 residues: CASIPGTGNNQPQHF. In DNA form, the CDR3 reads TGTGCCAGCATCCCAGGGACAGGGAACAATCAGCCCCAGCATTTT.